This TCR beta chain was recovered during a study of CD8+ T cells in alopecia areata. Study summary: For the treated group, dosing was oral tofacitinib at 5 to 10 mg twice daily.

Only a few counts were recorded for this clone. Its target is unknown. Findings of the study overall: Researchers report lesional scalp, most notably alopecia totalis/universalis, outstripped normal scalp in clonality.

Germline CDR1 reads SGHDN; CDR2 reads FVKESK. The V end lost 4 bases, the J end lost 4 bases, and 12 bases lay between the germline ends. The CDR3 sequence is 14 residues long. Peripheral blood and lesional scalp punch biopsies came from alopecia areata patients. Cell sorting was applied to PBMCs, and CD4+ and CD8+ T cells were collected. Extraction and reverse transcription of RNA yielded cDNA as the sequencing template. Clones were read by immunoSEQ multiplex PCR, and TCRdb kept only the in-frame ones, dropping some. The data show about 150,000 clones, around 50% seen once. The material was CD8+ T cells sorted from blood, obtained at week 0. This sequence was found in a human donor with alopecia areata. V gene TRBV14 combines with J gene TRBJ2-3, with D perhaps matching TRBD2 (7 bases). CDR3 in amino acids: CASSLGGPADTQYF. For the CDR3, the DNA is TGTGCCAGCAGCCTGGGGGGGCCGGCAGATACGCAGTATTTT.